This entry lists 2 T cell receptor beta chains sequenced from one sample in a study of blood T cell repertoires in COVID-19. Profiled with immunoSEQ multiplex PCR; TCRdb holds only in-frame clones, not every one. The table shows just over 650,000 clones, with about nine tenths occurring only once. The sample consisted of peripheral blood. The receptor set was obtained from a woman under 30 with acute or convalescent COVID-19.

The rearrangement uses TRBV6-5 and TRBJ1-1; possible D gene TRBD1, 5 bases. V gave up 7 bases and J gave up 4 bases, with 19 bases separating them. CDR3 size: 15 residues. Germline V gene lookup returns CDR1 MNHEY and CDR2 SVGAGI. The CDR3 protein is CASINLVGGGTEAFF. In DNA form, the CDR3 reads TGTGCCAGCATCAATCTTGTCGGGGGAGGCACTGAAGCTTTCTTT.

The chain couples TRBV9 to TRBJ1-1, with 7 bases aligning to TRBD1. J was trimmed by 4 bases and V by 4 bases; bases with no gene match: 4. The CDR3 has 13 residues. CDR1 is SGDLS and CDR2 is YYNGEE in the germline V gene. CDR3 DNA sequence: TGTGCCAGCAGCTTCGGGACAGCCACTGAAGCTTTCTTT. It encodes CASSFGTATEAFF.